These 17 T cell receptor beta chains were sequenced from one sample in a study of T cell repertoires in aging, cancer and after chemotherapy. Amplification of TCR beta used genomic DNA extracted from peripheral blood. Rearranged V-D-J TRB sequences were amplified with a mixed TRB-A/B primer pool. MiXCR, run by TCRdb on the multiplex PCR reads, gives a single entry per CDR3 protein. Of more than 4,500 distinct CDR3 sequences in the sample, 26% were seen once. Input material: blood. Every receptor here comes from a human donor in good health.

By sample share, this clonotype is medium-sized. This sequence joins TRBV19 and TRBJ2-7, with D perhaps matching TRBD1 (6 bases). Trimming removed 5 bases at V and 5 bases at J, with 10 bases between. Per the germline V gene, CDR1 is LNHDA and CDR2 is SQIVND (reference sequence). This CDR3 contains 12 residues. The CDR3, as DNA: TGTGCCAGTAGTGGGGGCGTGCACGAGCAGTACTTC. This translates into CASSGGVHEQYF.

This clonotype was observed a few times. The genes are TRBV11-2 and TRBJ2-3; TRBD2 is a possible D gene (5 bases). This CDR3 contains 15 residues. Trimming left V 5 bases short and J 0 bases short, with 12 bases between. Germline lookup yields CDR1 SGHAT and CDR2 FQNNGV. This chain's CDR3 is CASSPWTDSTDTQYF. CDR3 DNA sequence: TGTGCCAGCAGCCCGTGGACTGACAGCACAGATACGCAGTATTTT.

This clonotype is judged medium-sized. The J gene is TRBJ2-1, the V gene TRBV13, with TRBD2 matching over 7 bases. The ends lost 4 bases at V and 4 bases at J; junction bases unmatched: 7. Germline V gene lookup returns CDR1 PRHDT and CDR2 FYEKMQ (reference sequence). CDR3 length: 15 amino acids. CDR3 in DNA: TGTGCCAGCAGCTACAAGACTAGCAGTTACAATGAGCAGTTCTTC. It translates to CASSYKTSSYNEQFF.

CDR3 loop: CASSRWGVDEQYF. CDR3 sequence (DNA): TGTGCCAGCAGTCGGTGGGGTGTCGACGAGCAGTACTTC. The rearrangement links TRBV27 to TRBJ2-7; D not certain. The germline V gene encodes CDR1 MNHEY and CDR2 SMNVEV (reference sequence). The CDR3 is 13 residues long. V lost 5 bases and J lost 5, with 13 bases in between.

The rearrangement links TRBV28 to TRBJ2-7, with D unclear. Per germline, CDR1 MDHEN and CDR2 SYDVKM. Trimming stripped 6 bases from V and 7 bases from J, with 13 bases between. The CDR3 consists of 12 residues. CDR3 sequence reads: CASSLNRMEQYF. In nucleotides, the CDR3 is TGTGCCAGCAGCCTAAACCGAATGGAGCAGTACTTC.

Within the sample, this clonotype is medium-sized. The rearrangement uses TRBV7-6 and TRBJ2-7; possible D gene TRBD2, 6 bases. This CDR3 contains 16 residues. V dropped 1 base and J dropped 0 bases, with 13 bases sitting between them. CDR1 is SGHVS and CDR2 is FNYEAQ in the germline V gene. CDR3 bases: TGTGCCAGCAGCTTAGTGCGGGACGCGGCCTCCTACGAGCAGTACTTC. Translation gives CASSLVRDAASYEQYF. The entire variable domain, with the rest obtained from reference TRBV7-6 and TRBJ2-7, is as follows: GAGVSQSPRYKVTKRGQDVALRCDPISGHVSLYWYRQALGQGPEFLTYFNYEAQQDKSGLPNDRFSAERPEGSISTLTIQRTEQRDSAMYRCASSLVRDAASYEQYFGPGTRLTVT.

The gene calls are TRBV4-3 and TRBJ1-3; no reliable D call. The CDR3 has 16 amino acids. V lost 0 bases and J 6 bases, leaving 15 bases between the germline ends. CDR1 and CDR2 from the germline V gene are LGHNA and YSLEER. Here the CDR3 DNA reads TGCGCCAGCAGCCAAGAGGGCAACTCTTTGGAAAACACCATATATTTT. It translates to CASSQEGNSLENTIYF.

The chain joins TRBV7-9 to TRBJ2-1; 14 nucleotides align to TRBD2. Germline loops: CDR1 SEHNR, CDR2 FQNEAQ (reference sequence). Trimming removed 3 bases from V and 6 bases from J; junction bases left unmatched: 4. This CDR3 region has 16 residues. CDR3 region: CASSLTSGGASNEQFF. CDR3 DNA: TGTGCCAGCAGCTTGACTAGCGGGGGGGCCAGCAATGAGCAGTTCTTC.

This sequence joins TRBV20-1 and TRBJ1-1, with D hard to call. This CDR3 has 14 residues. The germline V gene has CDR1 DFQATT and CDR2 SNEGSKA (reference sequence). The ends were cut back, 1 base at V and 5 bases at J, with 14 bases in the middle. CDR3: CSARVPLKTTEAFF. Here the CDR3 DNA reads TGCAGTGCTAGAGTACCCCTTAAAACGACTGAAGCTTTCTTT.

J is TRBJ2-1 and V is TRBV5-1, with TRBD2 matching over 12 bases. Germline V CDR1 and CDR2: SGHRS, YFSETQ. This CDR3 region has 15 residues. Trimming removed 6 bases from V and 6 bases from J; junction bases left unmatched: 7. The chain's CDR3 is CASTLAGGNRNEQFF. The CDR3 nucleotides read TGCGCCAGCACACTAGCGGGAGGAAACCGCAATGAGCAGTTCTTC.

This clonotype has a handful of counts. The chain joins TRBV6-5 to TRBJ1-1; D unclear. The CDR3 spans 12 residues. Germline-derived CDR1 and CDR2 are MNHEY and SVGAGI. The V and J ends lost 10 bases and 0 bases respectively, with 9 bases between them. CDR3 in DNA: TGTGCCACCAGAAAGATGAACACTGAAGCTTTCTTT. Translation gives CATRKMNTEAFF.

This clonotype was observed a handful of times. The genes are TRBV24-1 and TRBJ2-7; maybe TRBD2 (6 bases). Looked up from germline, CDR1 is KGHDR and CDR2 is SFDVKD. V was cut by 4 bases and J by 7 bases, with 19 bases left in between. This CDR3 has 15 residues. The CDR3 coding sequence is TGTGCCACCAGTGAAACCGGGAGAGACTCGGGGGAGCAGTACTTC. Its translation is CATSETGRDSGEQYF.

CDR3 amino acids: CASPPEEQYF. CDR3 in DNA: TGTGCCAGCCCCCCGGAGGAGCAGTACTTC. The rearrangement uses TRBV6-4 and TRBJ2-7; no firm D call. CDR3 size: 10 residues. Trimming took 8 bases from V and 7 from J, leaving 9 bases between them. Germline V gene lookup returns CDR1 MRHNA and CDR2 SNTAGT.

This clonotype appeared a few times. This sequence joins TRBV7-9 and TRBJ1-4, with 7 positions matching TRBD1. Germline values: CDR1 SEHNR, CDR2 FQNEAQ (reference sequence). This CDR3 region has 15 residues. Losses at the gene ends were 5 bases for V and 5 bases for J; bases not matched to a gene: 8. The CDR3 DNA is TGTGCCAGCAGCCTTTTAGGGGGCACGAATGAAAAACTGTTTTTT. Its translation is CASSLLGGTNEKLFF. The full variable domain, in which reference TRBV7-9 and TRBJ1-4 provide the parts outside the CDR3, is DTGVSQNPRHKITKRGQNVTFRCDPISEHNRLYWYRQTLGQGPEFLTYFQNEAQLEKSRLLSDRFSAERPKGSFSTLEIQRTEQGDSAMYLCASSLLGGTNEKLFFGSGTQLSVL.

The V gene is TRBV20-1, the J gene TRBJ1-6; D is possibly TRBD1 (6 bases). The CDR3 is 13 amino acids. Trimming removed 5 bases from V and 6 bases from J, with 11 bases in between. Germline V lookup: CDR1 DFQATT, CDR2 SNEGSKA (reference sequence). The CDR3 sequence: CSAFRGGNSPLHF. The CDR3 nucleotides read TGCAGTGCTTTCAGGGGAGGTAATTCACCCCTCCACTTT.

This clonotype is medium-sized (0.01 to 0.1%) by share. The rearrangement uses TRBV19 and TRBJ1-1; 8 positions agree with TRBD1. The germline V gene encodes CDR1 LNHDA and CDR2 SQIVND (reference sequence). The ends lost 8 bases at V and 5 bases at J; junction bases unmatched: 7. The length of the CDR3 is 13 residues. CDR3 loop: CASGQGEGTEAFF. CDR3 coding DNA: TGTGCCAGTGGACAGGGAGAGGGAACTGAAGCTTTCTTT.

This clonotype occurred a few times. The chain is built from TRBV5-1 and TRBJ1-2, with 7 bases lining up with TRBD1. The length of the CDR3 is 14 residues. Germline-derived CDR1 and CDR2 are SGHRS and YFSETQ. The V and J ends lost 1 base and 3 bases, in that order; junction bases with no gene match: 3. CDR3 sequence: CASSLLGTDYGYTF. CDR3 nucleotides: TGCGCCAGCAGCTTGCTAGGGACAGACTATGGCTACACCTTC.